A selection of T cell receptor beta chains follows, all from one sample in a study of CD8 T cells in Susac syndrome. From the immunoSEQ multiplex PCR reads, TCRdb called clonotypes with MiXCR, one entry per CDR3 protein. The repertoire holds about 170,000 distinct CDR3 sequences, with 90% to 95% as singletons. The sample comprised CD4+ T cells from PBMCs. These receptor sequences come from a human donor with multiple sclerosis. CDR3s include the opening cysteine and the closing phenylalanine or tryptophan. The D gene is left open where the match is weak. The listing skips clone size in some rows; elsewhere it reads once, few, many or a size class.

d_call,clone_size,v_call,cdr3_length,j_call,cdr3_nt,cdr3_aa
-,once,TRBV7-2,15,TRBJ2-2,TGTGCCAGCAGTCCACGGGGGTTGAACACCGGGGAGCTGTTTTTT,CASSPRGLNTGELFF
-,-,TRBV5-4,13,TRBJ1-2,TGTGCCAGCAGCGGCCGGGTTGACTATGGCTACACCTTC,CASSGRVDYGYTF
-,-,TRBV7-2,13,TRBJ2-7,TGTGCCAGCAGCCGAAGGGGTGGAAACGAGCAGTACTTC,CASSRRGGNEQYF
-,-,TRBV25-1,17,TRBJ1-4,TGTGCCAGCAGTGAATGGGGGCGGAGAAGTACCAATGAAAAACTGTTTTTT,CASSEWGRRSTNEKLFF
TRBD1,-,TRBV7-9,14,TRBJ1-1,TGTGCCAGCAGCCTCTCGACAGGGGTCTTGGGAGCTTTCTTT,CASSLSTGVLGAFF
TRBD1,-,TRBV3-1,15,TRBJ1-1,TGTGCCAGCAGCATCCGGACAGGGTTCGCCACTGAAGCTTTCTTT,CASSIRTGFATEAFF
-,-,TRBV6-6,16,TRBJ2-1,TGTGCCAGCAGGCAAGAGGGCGGTAGCTCCTACAATGAGCAGTTCTTC,CASRQEGGSSYNEQFF
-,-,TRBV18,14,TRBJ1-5,TGTGCCAGCTCACCAGATGGGGGAAATCAGCCCCAGCATTTT,CASSPDGGNQPQHF
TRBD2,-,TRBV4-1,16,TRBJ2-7,TGCGCCAGCAGCCAAGACCGGGGACTAGCGGGATCCGAGCAGTACTTC,CASSQDRGLAGSEQYF
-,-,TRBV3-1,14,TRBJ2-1,TGTGCCAGCAGCCAAGATTTAGGGCGCAATGAGCAGTTCTTC,CASSQDLGRNEQFF
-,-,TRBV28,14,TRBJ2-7,TGTGCCAGCAGCCTATCTGCCAGCGGCTACGAGCAGTACTTC,CASSLSASGYEQYF
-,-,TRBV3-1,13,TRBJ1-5,TGTGCCAGCAGCCAAGATGCGGGCCAGCCCCAGCATTTT,CASSQDAGQPQHF
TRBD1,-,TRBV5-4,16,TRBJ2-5,TGTGCCAGCAGCGTCGGGACAGACCCGTACCAAGAGACCCAGTACTTC,CASSVGTDPYQETQYF
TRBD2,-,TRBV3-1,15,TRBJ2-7,TGTGCCAGCAGCCTCCGGACTAGCGGGGCTGGCGAGCAGTACTTC,CASSLRTSGAGEQYF
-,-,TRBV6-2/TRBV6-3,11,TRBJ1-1,TGTGCCAGCAGTTATTCGGCTGAAGCTTTCTTT,CASSYSAEAFF
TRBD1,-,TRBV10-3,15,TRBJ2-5,TGTGCCATCAGTCGAACAGGGGGCAGGCAAGAGACCCAGTACTTC,CAISRTGGRQETQYF
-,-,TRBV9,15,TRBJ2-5,TGTGCCAGCGGAGCCGGGGACCCCTACCAAGAGACCCAGTACTTC,CASGAGDPYQETQYF
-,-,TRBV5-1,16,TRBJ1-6,TGCGCCAGCAGCTTGGCCGGACCGGTGGGGAATTCACCCCTCCACTTT,CASSLAGPVGNSPLHF